This T cell receptor (beta chain) was sequenced during a study of type 1 regulatory T cells. On the study more broadly: T-allo10 is an in vitro-generated, Tr1-enriched CD4 T cell product specific for alloantigen. Findings and limits, study-wide: Compared with non-Tr1 cells, Tr1 cells showed a narrower TCR repertoire.

Details on this clonotype: Its specificity is unknown.

The CDR3 has 17 residues. The germline V gene encodes CDR1 SGHTA and CDR2 FQGTGA. The V segment lost 5 bases and the J segment 3 bases; nucleotides outside the gene matches: 16. TCRdb processed the reads anew with MiXCR; each CDR3 protein has one entry. The sample records 55,000 to 65,000 distinct CDR3 sequences, 60% to 65% being singletons. This clonotype was obtained from a human donor in good health. Material for sequencing was cultured non-Tr1 T cells, either the whole culture or a sorted T cell fraction (not recorded which). This chain links TRBV7-3 with TRBJ2-7, with 7 positions matching TRBD2. CDR3: CASSPDILPRGNYEQYF. The CDR3 DNA is TGTGCCAGCAGCCCCGATATTTTGCCGCGGGGGAACTACGAGCAGTACTTC.